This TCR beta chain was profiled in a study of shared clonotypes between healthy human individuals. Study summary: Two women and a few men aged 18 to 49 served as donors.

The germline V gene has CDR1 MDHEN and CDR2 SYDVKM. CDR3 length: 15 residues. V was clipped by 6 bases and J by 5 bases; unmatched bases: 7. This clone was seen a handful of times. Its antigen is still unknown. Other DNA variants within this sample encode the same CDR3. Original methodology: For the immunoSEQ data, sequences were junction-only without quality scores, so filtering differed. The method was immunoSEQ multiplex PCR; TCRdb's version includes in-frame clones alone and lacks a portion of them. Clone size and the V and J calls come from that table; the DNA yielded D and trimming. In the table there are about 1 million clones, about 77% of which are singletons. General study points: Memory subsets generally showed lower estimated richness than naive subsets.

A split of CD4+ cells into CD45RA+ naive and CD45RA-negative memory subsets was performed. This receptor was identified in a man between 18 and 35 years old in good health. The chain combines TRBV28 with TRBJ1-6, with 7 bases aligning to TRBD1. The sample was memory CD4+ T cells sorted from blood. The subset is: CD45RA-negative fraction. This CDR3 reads CASSRIDRDNSPLHF. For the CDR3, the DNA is TGTGCCAGCAGCCGAATTGACAGGGATAATTCACCCCTCCACTTT.